One sample yielded the 6 T cell receptor beta chains listed below, sequenced in a study of shared clonotypes between healthy human individuals. Here immunoSEQ multiplex PCR was the method, and the copy in TCRdb shows in-frame clones only, minus some. Of roughly 330,000 clones listed, approximately 79% were seen once; the top ten hold 10%. Sequenced sample: memory CD4+ T cells sorted from blood. As to subset: CD45RA-negative fraction. The receptor set was obtained from a man aged 25 to 45 in good health.

The chain uses TRBV9 and TRBJ2-1; 13 nucleotides line up with TRBD2. This CDR3 has 19 amino acids. V lost 3 bases and J lost 11; bases outside the gene matches: 20. CDR1 SGDLS and CDR2 YYNGEE come from the germline V gene. The CDR3 sequence is CASSGQGHSGTSGNPKQFF. The DNA for the CDR3 is TGTGCCAGCAGCGGACAGGGACACTCCGGGACTAGCGGGAACCCGAAGCAGTTCTTC.

The V and J genes are TRBV7-9 and TRBJ2-1, with a tentative D call TRBD2 (5 bases). The CDR3 consists of 15 residues. Deletions cut 5 bases from V and 7 bases from J, with 18 bases between. CDR1 is SEHNR, CDR2 FQNEAQ, per germline (reference sequence). The CDR3 DNA reads as TGTGCCAGCAGCCCACCTAGGAGGTTTGGGAATGAGCAGTTCTTC. It encodes CASSPPRRFGNEQFF.

This clone was found a few times. The V call is TRBV5-1, the J call TRBJ2-7; 8 bases map to TRBD2. The CDR3 is made up of 16 amino acids. Germline trimming cut 4 bases from V and 6 bases from J; bases unmatched to any gene: 15. CDR1 and CDR2 from the germline V gene are SGHRS and YFSETQ. The CDR3 bases are TGCGCCAGCAGCCCCGTAAGTCCTGCGGGAGGAGGCGAGCAGTACTTC. It specifies CASSPVSPAGGGEQYF.

This sequence joins TRBV21-1 and TRBJ2-7; TRBD1 is taken as the D call from the table, unchecked against the DNA. TRBV21-1 is given as a pseudogene. The CDR3 runs 18 residues. The CDR3 reads CASLKWNTGKGASYEQYF. In DNA form, the CDR3 reads TGTGCCAGCCTTAAATGGAATACGGGAAAGGGGGCATCGTACGAGCAGTACTTC.

The V call is TRBV2, the J call TRBJ2-7; 9 bases agree with TRBD1. Germline-derived CDR1 and CDR2 are SNHLY and FYNNEI. The CDR3 is 14 amino acids. Unmatched junction bases numbered 7, after V lost 5 bases and J lost 5 bases. The CDR3 region is CASSWGQGRDEQYF. In nucleotides, the CDR3 is TGTGCCAGCAGTTGGGGACAGGGTCGGGACGAGCAGTACTTC.

The rearrangement links TRBV6-4 to TRBJ2-1, with 12 bases fitting TRBD2. CDR1 and CDR2 from the germline V gene are MRHNA and SNTAGT. V was clipped by 2 bases and J by 5 bases; unmatched bases: 7. The CDR3 length is 17 residues. In nucleotides, the CDR3 is TGTGCCAGCAGTGACCCGAGGACTAGCGGGACTAACAATGAGCAGTTCTTC. This translates into CASSDPRTSGTNNEQFF.